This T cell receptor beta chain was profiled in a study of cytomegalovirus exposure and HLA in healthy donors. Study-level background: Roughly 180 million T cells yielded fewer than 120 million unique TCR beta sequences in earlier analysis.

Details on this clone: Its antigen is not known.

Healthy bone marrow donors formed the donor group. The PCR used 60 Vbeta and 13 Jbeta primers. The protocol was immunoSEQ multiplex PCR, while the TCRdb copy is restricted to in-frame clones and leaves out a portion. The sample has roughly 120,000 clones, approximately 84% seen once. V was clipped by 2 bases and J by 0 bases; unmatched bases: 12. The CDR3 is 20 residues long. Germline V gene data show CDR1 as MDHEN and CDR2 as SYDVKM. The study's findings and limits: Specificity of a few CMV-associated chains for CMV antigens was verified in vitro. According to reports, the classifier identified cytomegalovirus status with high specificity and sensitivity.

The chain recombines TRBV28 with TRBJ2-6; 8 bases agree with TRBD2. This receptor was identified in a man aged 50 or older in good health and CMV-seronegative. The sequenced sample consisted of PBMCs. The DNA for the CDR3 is TGTGCCAGCAGTTTAAGAGGGTTGGGGCGGGAGGACTCTGGGGCCAACGTCCTGACTTTC. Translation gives CASSLRGLGREDSGANVLTF.